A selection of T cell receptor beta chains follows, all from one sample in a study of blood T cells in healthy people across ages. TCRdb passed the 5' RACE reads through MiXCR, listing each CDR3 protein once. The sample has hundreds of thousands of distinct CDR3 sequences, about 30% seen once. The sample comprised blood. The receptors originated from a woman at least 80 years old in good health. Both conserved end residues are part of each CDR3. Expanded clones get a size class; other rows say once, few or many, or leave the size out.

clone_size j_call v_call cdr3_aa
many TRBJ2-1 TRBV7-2 CASSLSGEGINEQFF
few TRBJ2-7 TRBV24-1 CATSDLGALGDYEQYF
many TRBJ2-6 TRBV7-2 CASSPYSFLGRTGANVLTF
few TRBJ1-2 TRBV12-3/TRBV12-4 CASSLRGRANYGYTF
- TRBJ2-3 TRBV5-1 CASSLRSSGGSSSTDTQYF
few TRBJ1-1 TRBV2 CASRGNGVRATEAFF
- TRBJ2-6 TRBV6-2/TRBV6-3 CVSSRDGPGTNVLTF
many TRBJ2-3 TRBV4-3 CASSQDLEDMADTQYF
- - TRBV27 CASSLSGGNSYEQYF
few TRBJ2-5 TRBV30 CAWSGGSQETQYF
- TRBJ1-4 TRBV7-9 CASSLGTGGEEIEKLFF
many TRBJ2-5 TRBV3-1 CASSQPLGGLAGAPGPGETQYF
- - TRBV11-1 CASSERTGGQETQFF
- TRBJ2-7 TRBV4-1 CASGQSSQGSRGEQYF
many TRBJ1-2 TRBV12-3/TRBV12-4 CASSLPTGYGYTF
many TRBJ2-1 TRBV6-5 CASSPTRRVHEQFF
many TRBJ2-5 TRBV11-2 CASSSQIETGSQYF
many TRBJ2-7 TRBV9 CASSDAGTTDEQYF